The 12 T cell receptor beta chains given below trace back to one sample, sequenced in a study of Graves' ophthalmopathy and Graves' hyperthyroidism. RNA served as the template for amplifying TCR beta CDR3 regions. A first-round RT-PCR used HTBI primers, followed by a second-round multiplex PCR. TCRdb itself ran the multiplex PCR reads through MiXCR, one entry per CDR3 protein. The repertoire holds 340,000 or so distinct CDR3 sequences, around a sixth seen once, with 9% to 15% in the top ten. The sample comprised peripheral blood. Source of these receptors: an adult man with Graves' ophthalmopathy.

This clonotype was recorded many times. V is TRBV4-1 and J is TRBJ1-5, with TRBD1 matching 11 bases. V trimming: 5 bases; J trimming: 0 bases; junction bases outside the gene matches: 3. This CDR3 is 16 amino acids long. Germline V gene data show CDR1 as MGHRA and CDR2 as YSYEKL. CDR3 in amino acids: CASSLDRGLSNQPQHF. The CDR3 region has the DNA TGCGCCAGCAGCTTGGACAGGGGGCTTAGCAATCAGCCCCAGCATTTT.

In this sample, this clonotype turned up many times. The CDR3 loop reads CASRAGLVQETQYF. In DNA, the CDR3 is TGTGCCAGCAGGGCGGGACTCGTCCAAGAGACCCAGTACTTC. V and J are TRBV2 and TRBJ2-5; possible D gene TRBD2, 6 bases. CDR3 length: 14 amino acids. V was cut by 6 bases and J by 1 base, with 12 bases left in between. The germline CDR1 and CDR2 sequences are SNHLY and FYNNEI. Full variable domain (missing parts from reference TRBV2 and TRBJ2-5): EPEVTQTPSHQVTQMGQEVILRCVPISNHLYFYWYRQILGQKVEFLVSFYNNEISEKSEIFDDQFSVERPDGSNFTLKIRSTKLEDSAMYFCASRAGLVQETQYFGPGTRLLVL.

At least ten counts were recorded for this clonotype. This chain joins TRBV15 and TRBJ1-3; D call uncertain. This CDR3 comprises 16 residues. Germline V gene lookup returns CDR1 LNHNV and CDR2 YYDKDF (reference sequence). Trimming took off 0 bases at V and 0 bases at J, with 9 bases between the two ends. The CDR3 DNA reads TGTGCCACCAGCAGAGATTGGCAGATCTCTGGAAACACCATATATTTT. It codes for CATSRDWQISGNTIYF.

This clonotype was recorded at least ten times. The CDR3 DNA reads as TGTGCCAGCAGCTCGACCAATACAGGGACCAACTATGGCTACACCTTC. Its protein is CASSSTNTGTNYGYTF. The rearrangement links TRBV7-8 to TRBJ1-2; D might be TRBD1 (6 bases). The CDR3 loop spans 16 amino acids. Trimming shortened V by 4 bases and J by 2 bases, and 17 bases separated the two germline ends. Germline V gene sequence: CDR1 SGHVS, CDR2 FQNEAQ.

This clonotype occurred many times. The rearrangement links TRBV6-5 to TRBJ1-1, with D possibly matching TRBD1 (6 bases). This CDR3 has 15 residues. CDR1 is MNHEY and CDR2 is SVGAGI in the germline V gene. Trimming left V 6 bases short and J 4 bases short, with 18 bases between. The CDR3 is CASRVNRDRSTEAFF. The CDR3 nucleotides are TGTGCCAGCAGAGTCAACAGGGATCGAAGCACTGAAGCTTTCTTT.

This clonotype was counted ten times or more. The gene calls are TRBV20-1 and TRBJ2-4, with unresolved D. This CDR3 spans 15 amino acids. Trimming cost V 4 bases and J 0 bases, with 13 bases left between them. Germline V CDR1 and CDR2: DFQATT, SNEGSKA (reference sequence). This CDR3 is CSANRLVLAKNIQYF. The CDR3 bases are TGCAGTGCTAATAGACTTGTACTAGCCAAAAACATTCAGTACTTC.

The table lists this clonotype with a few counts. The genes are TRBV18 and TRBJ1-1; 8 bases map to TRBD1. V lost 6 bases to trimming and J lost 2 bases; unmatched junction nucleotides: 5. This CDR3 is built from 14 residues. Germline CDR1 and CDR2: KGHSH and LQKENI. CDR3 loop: CASSGQGANTEAFF. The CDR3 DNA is TGTGCCAGCTCGGGGCAGGGGGCAAACACTGAAGCTTTCTTT.

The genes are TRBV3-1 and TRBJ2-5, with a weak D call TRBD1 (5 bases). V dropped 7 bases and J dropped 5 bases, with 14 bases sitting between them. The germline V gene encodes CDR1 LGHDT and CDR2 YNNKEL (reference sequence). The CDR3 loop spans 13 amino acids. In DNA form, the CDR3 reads TGTGCCAGCATCTCGAAGGGGTGGGAGACCCAGTACTTC. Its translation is CASISKGWETQYF.

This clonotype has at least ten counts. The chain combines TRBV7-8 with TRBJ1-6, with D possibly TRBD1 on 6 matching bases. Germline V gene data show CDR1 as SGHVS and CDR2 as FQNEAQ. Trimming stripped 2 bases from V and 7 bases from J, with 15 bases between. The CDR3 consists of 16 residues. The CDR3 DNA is TGTGCCAGCAGCTTATCACAGGGTGTCGGAAATTCACCCCTCCACTTT. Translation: CASSLSQGVGNSPLHF.

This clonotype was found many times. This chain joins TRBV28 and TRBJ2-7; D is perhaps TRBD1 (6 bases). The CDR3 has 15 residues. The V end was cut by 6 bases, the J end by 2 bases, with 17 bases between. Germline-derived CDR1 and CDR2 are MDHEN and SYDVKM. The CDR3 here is CASSSPRTVPYEQYF. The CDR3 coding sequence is TGTGCCAGCAGCTCCCCCCGGACAGTTCCCTACGAGCAGTACTTC.

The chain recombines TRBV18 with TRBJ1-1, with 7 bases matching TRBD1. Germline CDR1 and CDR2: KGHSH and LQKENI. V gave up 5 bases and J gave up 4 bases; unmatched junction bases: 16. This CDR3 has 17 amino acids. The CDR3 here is CASSTKSGQTNPTEAFF. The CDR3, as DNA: TGTGCCAGCTCAACCAAGTCGGGACAGACTAATCCCACTGAAGCTTTCTTT.

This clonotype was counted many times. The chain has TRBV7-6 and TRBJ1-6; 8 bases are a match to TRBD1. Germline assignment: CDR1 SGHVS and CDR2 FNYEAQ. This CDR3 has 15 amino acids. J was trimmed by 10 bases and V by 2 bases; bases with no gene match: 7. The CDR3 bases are TGTGCCAGCAGCTTACGGACAGGGCCCCAATCACCCCTCCACTTT. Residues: CASSLRTGPQSPLHF.